The present TCR beta chain was sequenced within a study of T cell responses to AZD1222 COVID-19 vaccine. Study-wide background: Second-dose groups at about 4 or about 12 weeks were pooled. Study-wide results and caveats: Breadth and depth of Spike-specific TCRs rose after two AZD1222 doses. Donors in the cohort were predominantly white British and more often female, and clonal diversity was possibly underestimated.

V was trimmed by 7 bases and J by 4 bases, leaving 13 bases between them. In germline, CDR1 is SQVTM, CDR2 ANQGSEA. The CDR3 runs to 12 residues. About this clone: The antigen is not known.

Profiled with immunoSEQ multiplex PCR; TCRdb holds only in-frame clones, not every one. In the table there are 180,000 or so clones, around nine tenths of which are singletons. This clonotype was sampled from an adult in good health. The starting material was peripheral blood, obtained on day 0 of AZD1222 vaccination. The chain employs TRBV29-1 and TRBJ2-5; D might be TRBD2 (5 bases). The CDR3 protein is CSGLDLGETQYF. CDR3 nucleotides: TGCAGCGGCCTGGACTTGGGAGAGACCCAGTACTTC.